This TCR beta chain is drawn from a study of neoadjuvant anti-PD-1 for oral cavity cancer. Study background: Patients mostly received three to four biweekly nivolumab doses at 3 mg/kg before surgery.

There are a few counts of this clone. The antigen is not known. Study-wide results and limits: TCR analyses covered only three patients per response group.

TCRdb's copy holds only in-frame clones and misses some; the assay was immunoSEQ multiplex PCR. The profile covers approximately 15,000 clones, with 65% to 75% appearing a single time and around 2.8% taken by the ten largest. Time point described: after neoadjuvant nivolumab, at surgical resection. These newly diagnosed stage II-IVA oral cavity squamous cell carcinoma patients had no prior systemic or radiation treatment. V was shortened by 4 bases and J by 1 base, with 15 bases between the two germline ends. CDR3 size: 15 residues. Germline V CDR1 and CDR2: SGDLS, YYNGEE. The material sequenced was PBMCs, taken after nivolumab (anti-PD-1) treatment. The sequence was obtained from a person between 40 and 85 years old with oral cavity squamous cell carcinoma. This chain joins TRBV9 and TRBJ2-7; D gene uncertain. The CDR3 sequence is CASSPSLGGSYEQYF. CDR3 DNA sequence: TGTGCCAGCAGCCCAAGTTTGGGCGGTTCCTACGAGCAGTACTTC.